The clone carrying this T cell receptor (beta chain) was picked up a small number of times. Its specificity is not known. The CDR3 spans 14 residues. The germline V gene has CDR1 SGHNT and CDR2 YYREEE (reference sequence). The V and J ends lost 2 bases and 8 bases respectively, with 16 bases between them. Here immunoSEQ multiplex PCR was the method, and the copy in TCRdb shows in-frame clones only, minus some. Here the sample spans approximately 74,000 clones, around 84% being singletons. This record belongs to a study of cytotoxic CD8 clonotypes in ibrutinib-treated CLL. The overall study: Investigators reported 25 or so partial and 2 complete responses; after median around 68 months, roughly 15 patients remained remitted and approximately twelve progressed. Samples yielded averages of about 250,000 productive templates and fewer than 95,000 productive rearrangements. Overall study results and limits: Circulating CD8+ T-cell counts were tracked by baseline clonality, which exceeded that of age-matched healthy donors.

The clonotype originates from a human donor with chronic lymphocytic leukemia. Here the sequenced sample was PBMCs, taken at disease progression, from a patient treated with ibrutinib. V and J are TRBV5-4 and TRBJ1-2; D unclear. In DNA form, the CDR3 reads TGTGCCAGCAGCTTAATCGGCGCAGTCCCCGGCTACACCTTC. Residues: CASSLIGAVPGYTF. Based on the CDR3 plus reference TRBV5-4 and TRBJ1-2, the full variable domain is ETGVTQSPTHLIKTRGQQVTLRCSSQSGHNTVSWYQQALGQGPQFIFQYYREEENGRGNFPPRFSGLQFPNYSSELNVNALELDDSALYLCASSLIGAVPGYTFGSGTRLTVV.